Listed below are T cell receptor beta chains from one sample, sequenced in a study of blood T cell repertoires in COVID-19. Using immunoSEQ multiplex PCR, the repertoire was profiled, and TCRdb retains in-frame clones only, with some absent. This table has 150,000 or so clones, under 90% appearing once. Sequencing was carried out using PBMCs or T cells enriched from blood (not recorded which). Every receptor here comes from a woman aged 45-65 years who had recovered from COVID-19. Both conserved end residues are part of each CDR3. D genes are given only for firm matches. Clone size, where shown, is once, few, many, or a class for clones that have expanded.

J | D | size | V | DNA | CDR3
TRBJ2-7 | . | . | TRBV28 | TGTGCCAGCAGTTTAGGAGGAGGGATCTACGAGCAGTACTTC | CASSLGGGIYEQYF
TRBJ1-6 | . | . | TRBV6-5 | TGTGCCAGCAGTACAGGATGGAAGGGGAATTCACCCCTCCACTTT | CASSTGWKGNSPLHF
TRBJ2-7 | TRBD1 | . | TRBV28 | TGTGCCAGCAGTCGACCCCCCCAAGGACAGGGGCCGATCGAGCAGTACTTC | CASSRPPQGQGPIEQYF
TRBJ1-2 | TRBD1 | . | TRBV5-1 | TGCGCCAGCGATGCTACTGGGACAGGAGGTTCGGGCGGCTACACCTTC | CASDATGTGGSGGYTF
TRBJ1-1 | TRBD1 | . | TRBV12-5 | TGTGCTAGTGGTCCCTCCCCCGGGACAGTCGGGATGAACACTGAAGCTTTCTTT | CASGPSPGTVGMNTEAFF
TRBJ2-5 | TRBD2 | . | TRBV7-2 | TGTGCCAGCAGCTTAGTCTCGCGGGAGGGCCTCGAGACCCAGTACTTC | CASSLVSREGLETQYF
TRBJ1-2 | . | . | TRBV7-2 | TGTGCCAGCAGCCCTGACAGGAACTATGGCTACACCTTC | CASSPDRNYGYTF
TRBJ2-2 | . | . | TRBV7-3 | TGTGCCAGCAGCTTTCAGGGCACCGGGGAGCTGTTTTTT | CASSFQGTGELFF
TRBJ2-3 | TRBD2 | . | TRBV5-1 | TGCGCCAGCAGTACGCGGGGGGCCACAGATACGCAGTATTTT | CASSTRGATDTQYF
TRBJ1-1 | . | . | TRBV5-1 | TGCGCCAGCTCCCCATTGGCAGAGAACACTGAAGCTTTCTTT | CASSPLAENTEAFF
TRBJ1-6 | . | . | TRBV6-4 | TGTGCCAGCAGTCCACGGGGGGGTAATTCACCCCTCCACTTT | CASSPRGGNSPLHF
TRBJ2-2 | TRBD1 | . | TRBV27 | TGTGCCAGCAGGCGACAGGGCGGAACCGGGGAGCTGTTTTTT | CASRRQGGTGELFF
TRBJ1-1 | . | . | TRBV7-8 | TGTGCCAGCAGCTTACGTCCGGGGGAAGCTTTCTTT | CASSLRPGEAFF
TRBJ2-7 | TRBD1 | . | TRBV28 | TGTGCCAGCAGTTTATGGCAGGGGGCGGCCTACGAGCAGTACTTC | CASSLWQGAAYEQYF
TRBJ2-3 | TRBD2 | . | TRBV29-1 | TGCAGCGTTGGAGAGCTAGCGGGAGTGGGGTTTAGGGATACGCAGTATTTT | CSVGELAGVGFRDTQYF
TRBJ2-3 | . | . | TRBV7-9 | TGTGCCAGCAGCCGCCCGGGGGGCTCGGCAGATACGCAGTATTTT | CASSRPGGSADTQYF
TRBJ2-2 | TRBD2 | . | TRBV11-2 | TGTGCCAGCAGCTCATCCCCGACTAGCGGGAACACCGGGGAGCTGTTTTTT | CASSSSPTSGNTGELFF
TRBJ2-3 | . | . | TRBV7-9 | TGTGCCAGCAGCTTACCAGGTAACACAGATACGCAGTATTTT | CASSLPGNTDTQYF
TRBJ1-3 | TRBD1 | . | TRBV9 | TGTGCCAGCAGCGTGGGGCCAGGGGGCGCTGGAAACACCATATATTTT | CASSVGPGGAGNTIYF
TRBJ2-2 | TRBD2 | once | TRBV27 | TGTGCCAGCAGTTTAGAGCGGGGCTCCGGGGAGCTGTTTTTT | CASSLERGSGELFF
TRBJ1-1 | . | . | TRBV18 | TGTGCCAGCTCTCGACTCAACACTGAAGCTTTCTTT | CASSRLNTEAFF
TRBJ2-7 | TRBD1 | . | TRBV6-5 | TGTGCCAGCAGTTCGCCGGGACAGCGTCAATTAGGGCAGTACTTC | CASSSPGQRQLGQYF
TRBJ2-7 | . | . | TRBV2 | TGTGCCAGCGGACTATTCTACGAGCAGTACTTC | CASGLFYEQYF
TRBJ1-3 | . | . | TRBV6-5 | TGTGCCAGCAGTTACTCGGTACAGCTTGAACACACCATATATTTT | CASSYSVQLEHTIYF
TRBJ2-7 | . | . | TRBV28 | TGTGCCAGCAGTCCAGGGTTGCACTACGAGCAGTACTTC | CASSPGLHYEQYF
TRBJ1-2 | TRBD1 | . | TRBV9 | TGTGCCAGCAGCGTTAGGACAGGGTCCTATGGCTACACCTTC | CASSVRTGSYGYTF
TRBJ1-5 | TRBD1 | . | TRBV5-8 | TGTGCCAGCAGCTTGGACAGGGGGAGAACTCAGCCCCAGCATTTT | CASSLDRGRTQPQHF
TRBJ2-3 | . | . | TRBV12-5 | TGTGCTAGTGGTCTCACAGATACGCAGTATTTT | CASGLTDTQYF
TRBJ2-7 | TRBD2 | . | TRBV4-1 | TGCGCCAGCAGCCCGAGGGCGGGAGGAGCCTACGAGCAGTACTTC | CASSPRAGGAYEQYF
TRBJ1-5 | . | . | TRBV24-1 | TGTGCCACCAGTGATCCAAATCAGCCCCAGCATTTT | CATSDPNQPQHF
TRBJ2-7 | . | . | TRBV21-1 | TGTGCCGGGATTCTTAGACTAGCGGGAGTAGACGAGCAGTACTTC | CAGILRLAGVDEQYF
TRBJ2-1 | . | . | TRBV2 | TGTGCCAGCAGCTCGGAGGCCAGCTCCTACAATGAGCAGTTCTTC | CASSSEASSYNEQFF
TRBJ2-7 | . | . | TRBV9 | TGTGCCAGCAGCGCCGAGGGTAGTTTTAACGAGCAGTACTTC | CASSAEGSFNEQYF
TRBJ2-4 | TRBD2 | . | TRBV7-2 | TGTGCCAGCAGTCGCGCCAGACTAGCCCAAAACATTCAGTACTTC | CASSRARLAQNIQYF
TRBJ2-7 | . | . | TRBV3-1/TRBV3-2 | TGTGCCAGCAGCCTAAGTGGGGGACTTACAATTTACGAGCAGTACTTC | CASSLSGGLTIYEQYF
TRBJ2-1 | . | . | TRBV7-9 | TGTGCCCGTAGTTCGACAGGGACTTACAATGAGCAGTTCTTC | CARSSTGTYNEQFF
TRBJ1-1 | TRBD1 | . | TRBV7-2 | TGTGCCAGCAGCCTCGGACAGGCCAGGAACACTGAAGCTTTCTTT | CASSLGQARNTEAFF
TRBJ2-1 | TRBD1 | . | TRBV20-1 | TGCAGTGCCCTAAGACAGGGTCGCCTGTTCTTC | CSALRQGRLFF
TRBJ1-2 | . | few | TRBV12-3/TRBV12-4 | TGTGCCAGCAGTTTGGGGGGGTGGGGCTACACCTTC | CASSLGGWGYTF
TRBJ2-1 | . | . | TRBV20-1 | TGCAGTGCTGGAGGACTGGTGCAGTTCTTC | CSAGGLVQFF
TRBJ2-7 | TRBD1 | . | TRBV7-9 | TGTGCCAGCGGGCGTACAGGGGTCTACGAGCAGTACTTC | CASGRTGVYEQYF
TRBJ2-2 | TRBD1 | few | TRBV5-1 | TGCGCCAGCAGCGGCAGGGGGTTGGGGAACACCGGGGAGCTGTTTTTT | CASSGRGLGNTGELFF
TRBJ2-7 | . | . | TRBV12-3/TRBV12-4 | TGTGCCAGCAGCCTAAATACCTACGAGCAGTACTTC | CASSLNTYEQYF
TRBJ1-6 | TRBD1 | . | TRBV7-8 | TGTGCCAGCAGCTTGCCCGGACAGGGTACGAGGTCACCCCTCCACTTT | CASSLPGQGTRSPLHF
TRBJ2-5 | . | . | TRBV6-5 | TGTGCCAGCAGTTACGGGCAGGGGGGTGAGACCCAGTACTTC | CASSYGQGGETQYF
TRBJ2-3 | TRBD2 | . | TRBV6-2/TRBV6-3 | TGTGCCAGCAGCCGGGGACTAGCGGGATCTAGCACAGATACGCAGTATTTT | CASSRGLAGSSTDTQYF
TRBJ2-3 | . | . | TRBV29-1 | TGCAGCGCCAGGGTTATCGGCACAGATACGCAGTATTTT | CSARVIGTDTQYF
TRBJ1-3 | . | . | TRBV7-2 | TGTGCCAGCAGCTTAGGTGGGGCACCCTCTGGAAACACCATATATTTT | CASSLGGAPSGNTIYF
TRBJ2-3 | TRBD2 | . | TRBV2 | TGTGCCACCTCGACCTTAAGGGAGGGAGATACGCAGTATTTT | CATSTLREGDTQYF
TRBJ2-7 | . | few | TRBV28 | TGTGCCAGCAGCCTCCACGAGACAGGGAGGTACGAGCAGTACTTC | CASSLHETGRYEQYF
TRBJ2-3 | . | few | TRBV11-3 | TGTGCCAGCAGTCCGGGATACGGGATAACCACAGATACGCAGTATTTT | CASSPGYGITTDTQYF
TRBJ1-6 | . | . | TRBV4-1 | TGCGCCAGCAGCCAAGATTATTACTTGTATAATTCACCCCTCCACTTT | CASSQDYYLYNSPLHF
TRBJ1-1 | . | . | TRBV2 | TGTGCCAGCAGACGAGAGGGCAACACTGAAGCTTTCTTT | CASRREGNTEAFF
TRBJ2-5 | . | . | TRBV4-3 | TGCGCCAGCAGCCAAGTCAAGGGGATGGCCCAGTACTTC | CASSQVKGMAQYF
TRBJ2-7 | . | . | TRBV6-5 | TGTGCCAGCAGCTGGGACATCCTTCTCTCCTACGAGCAGTACTTC | CASSWDILLSYEQYF
TRBJ1-2 | . | . | TRBV10-3 | TGTGCCATCAACCTAGACAGACTTAATAACTATGGCTACACCTTC | CAINLDRLNNYGYTF
TRBJ1-1 | TRBD1 | few | TRBV10-3 | TGTGCCATCAGAGACAGGGTCGAGGGAACTGAAGCTTTCTTT | CAIRDRVEGTEAFF
TRBJ2-2 | . | . | TRBV6-6 | TGTGCCAGCAGTTTAATTCCCGGGGAGCTGTTTTTT | CASSLIPGELFF
TRBJ1-4 | . | few | TRBV9 | TGTGCCAGCAGCGCGGGGGGGGATCGGAGGGTTCGGGAAAAACTGTTTTTT | CASSAGGDRRVREKLFF
TRBJ1-2 | TRBD1 | . | TRBV6-5 | TGTGCCAGCAGTATAGACAGGGGTTATGGCTACACCTTC | CASSIDRGYGYTF